This is a list of T cell receptor beta chains from one sample in a study of CD8+CD57+ T cells in acquired aplastic anemia. TCRdb redid the calling of the reads with MiXCR, one entry per CDR3 protein. The top ten hold under 8.5% of the sample, which has around 250,000 distinct CDR3 sequences, roughly 50% seen once. What was sequenced was sorted CD4+, CD8+, or CD8+CD57+ T cells (not recorded which) from PBMCs. These receptors all come from a human donor with severe aplastic anemia or a healthy control (not recorded which). CDR3s include the opening cysteine and the closing phenylalanine or tryptophan. D genes are given only for firm matches. Expanded clones are given a class, and other clones once, few, many or no size at all.

j_gene: TRBJ2-7
v_gene: TRBV12-5
d_gene: .
abundance: .
CDR3nt: TGTGCTAGTGGTTCCTTCGGGCCGCTCTACGAGCAGTACTTC
CDR3aa: CASGSFGPLYEQYF

j_gene: TRBJ2-7
v_gene: TRBV7-2
d_gene: .
abundance: .
CDR3nt: TGTGCCAGCAGCTTCCCACTACGCGAGCAGTACTTC
CDR3aa: CASSFPLREQYF

j_gene: TRBJ2-7
v_gene: TRBV5-1
d_gene: TRBD1
abundance: many
CDR3nt: TGCGCCAGCAGCTTGCAACAGGGGGGCTACGAGCAGTACTTC
CDR3aa: CASSLQQGGYEQYF

j_gene: TRBJ2-3
v_gene: TRBV6-2/TRBV6-3
d_gene: .
abundance: .
CDR3nt: TGTGCCAGCAGTCAGGACACGAGGCGGGCCACAGATACGCAGTATTTT
CDR3aa: CASSQDTRRATDTQYF

j_gene: TRBJ1-1
v_gene: TRBV7-6
d_gene: .
abundance: few
CDR3nt: TGTGCCAGCAGCCCGGTGAACACTGAAGCTTTCTTT
CDR3aa: CASSPVNTEAFF

j_gene: TRBJ1-1
v_gene: TRBV10-3
d_gene: .
abundance: .
CDR3nt: TGTGCCATCAGTGAGTCTCAGGGGACTGAAGCTTTCTTT
CDR3aa: CAISESQGTEAFF

j_gene: TRBJ1-1
v_gene: TRBV7-9
d_gene: .
abundance: many
CDR3nt: TGTGCCAGCAGCTTGGACGGGGTGCTGAACACTGAAGCTTTCTTT
CDR3aa: CASSLDGVLNTEAFF

j_gene: TRBJ2-3
v_gene: TRBV5-1
d_gene: .
abundance: few
CDR3nt: TGCGCCAGCAGCTTGGCCATTTTGGAGGCCTCAGATACGCAGTATTTT
CDR3aa: CASSLAILEASDTQYF

j_gene: TRBJ1-1
v_gene: TRBV19
d_gene: TRBD1
abundance: .
CDR3nt: TGTGCCAGTCGTTTGGGGGGACAGGGGGACACTGAAGCTTTCTTT
CDR3aa: CASRLGGQGDTEAFF

j_gene: TRBJ1-6
v_gene: TRBV25-1
d_gene: .
abundance: few
CDR3nt: TGTGCCAGCAGTGCAGATGGGGGGGAGGGCCATAATTCACCCCTCCACTTT
CDR3aa: CASSADGGEGHNSPLHF

j_gene: TRBJ2-1
v_gene: TRBV4-1
d_gene: TRBD2
abundance: .
CDR3nt: TGCGCCAGCACTCCATTAGGAGCGGGAGCGTCCAATGAGCAGTTCTTC
CDR3aa: CASTPLGAGASNEQFF

j_gene: TRBJ1-1
v_gene: TRBV29-1
d_gene: TRBD1
abundance: few
CDR3nt: TGCAGCGCACAGGGACAGGAGGGGGAAGCTTTCTTT
CDR3aa: CSAQGQEGEAFF

j_gene: TRBJ2-3
v_gene: TRBV14
d_gene: .
abundance: many
CDR3nt: TGTGCCAGCAGCCAAGTTAACTCCGTGAACCTCAGAGGGGTCACAGATACGCAGTATTTT
CDR3aa: CASSQVNSVNLRGVTDTQYF

j_gene: TRBJ2-7
v_gene: TRBV29-1
d_gene: .
abundance: few
CDR3nt: TGCAGCGTTGAAGACCTACTCGAGGGTACAAGCTCCTACGAGCAGTACTTC
CDR3aa: CSVEDLLEGTSSYEQYF

j_gene: TRBJ2-5
v_gene: TRBV20-1
d_gene: .
abundance: once
CDR3nt: TGCAGTGCTAGATCTTCAACAGGGGAGACCCAGTACTTC
CDR3aa: CSARSSTGETQYF

j_gene: TRBJ2-2
v_gene: TRBV2
d_gene: .
abundance: many
CDR3nt: TGTGCCAGCAGTAGGGAGGAGTACACCGGGGAGCTGTTTTTT
CDR3aa: CASSREEYTGELFF

j_gene: TRBJ1-1
v_gene: TRBV7-9
d_gene: TRBD1
abundance: few
CDR3nt: TGTGCCAGCTCCGGACAGGGAGGTGAAGCTTTCTTT
CDR3aa: CASSGQGGEAFF

j_gene: TRBJ1-1
v_gene: TRBV15
d_gene: TRBD1
abundance: .
CDR3nt: TGTGCCACCAGCAGACCATTTCCGGGACAGGTACTGAACACTGAAGCTTTCTTT
CDR3aa: CATSRPFPGQVLNTEAFF

j_gene: TRBJ1-6
v_gene: TRBV7-8
d_gene: TRBD1
abundance: .
CDR3nt: TGTGCCAGCAGCCGTACAGGGGTGGAATCACCCCTCCACTTT
CDR3aa: CASSRTGVESPLHF

j_gene: TRBJ2-7
v_gene: TRBV10-3
d_gene: TRBD1
abundance: .
CDR3nt: TGTGCCAAAGACAGGGTAACCTACGAGCAGTACTTC
CDR3aa: CAKDRVTYEQYF

j_gene: TRBJ1-1
v_gene: TRBV19
d_gene: .
abundance: many
CDR3nt: TGTGCCAGTAGTCCCAGGGGAAACACTGAAGCTTTCTTT
CDR3aa: CASSPRGNTEAFF

j_gene: TRBJ2-4
v_gene: TRBV11-2
d_gene: .
abundance: .
CDR3nt: TGTGCCAGCAGCTTAGAAGGAAACATTCAGTACTTC
CDR3aa: CASSLEGNIQYF

j_gene: TRBJ2-5
v_gene: TRBV7-8
d_gene: TRBD1
abundance: .
CDR3nt: TGTGCCAGCAGCTTAGCTCAGGGACAGCAAGAGACCCAGTACTTC
CDR3aa: CASSLAQGQQETQYF

j_gene: TRBJ2-5
v_gene: TRBV20-1
d_gene: .
abundance: once
CDR3nt: TGCAGTGCCCTCGGGACAACCCAAGAGACCCAGTACTTC
CDR3aa: CSALGTTQETQYF

j_gene: TRBJ2-7
v_gene: TRBV7-3
d_gene: TRBD1
abundance: .
CDR3nt: TGTGCCAGCAGCCAAGCGACAGGGGTGGCCGAGCAGTACTTC
CDR3aa: CASSQATGVAEQYF

j_gene: TRBJ2-3
v_gene: TRBV5-8
d_gene: TRBD1
abundance: .
CDR3nt: TGTGCCAGCAGCTCGGGACAGCTCACAGATACGCAGTATTTT
CDR3aa: CASSSGQLTDTQYF

j_gene: TRBJ2-7
v_gene: TRBV20-1
d_gene: TRBD2
abundance: .
CDR3nt: TGCAGTGCTTTGAGGACTAGCGGGTACTCCTACGAGCAGTACTTC
CDR3aa: CSALRTSGYSYEQYF

j_gene: TRBJ1-5
v_gene: TRBV19
d_gene: .
abundance: .
CDR3nt: TGTGCCAGTTCCACATCTCTGGGGAGGGGCCGAGATAGCAATCAGCCCCAGCATTTT
CDR3aa: CASSTSLGRGRDSNQPQHF

j_gene: TRBJ1-5
v_gene: TRBV25-1
d_gene: .
abundance: .
CDR3nt: TGTGCCAGCAGCGACACAACCGGCAATCAGCCCCAGCATTTC
CDR3aa: CASSDTTGNQPQHF

j_gene: TRBJ1-2
v_gene: TRBV14
d_gene: .
abundance: few
CDR3nt: TGTGCCAGCAGCCAAGACCCCTATGGCTACACCTTC
CDR3aa: CASSQDPYGYTF

j_gene: TRBJ2-5
v_gene: TRBV7-6
d_gene: TRBD2
abundance: .
CDR3nt: TGTGCCAGCAGCAAACTAGCGGGGGACCAAGAGACCCAGTACTTC
CDR3aa: CASSKLAGDQETQYF

j_gene: TRBJ2-2
v_gene: TRBV11-1
d_gene: TRBD2
abundance: .
CDR3nt: TGTGCCAGCAGCTCCGGGACTAGCGGGGGCCCGAACACCGGGGAGCTGTTTTTT
CDR3aa: CASSSGTSGGPNTGELFF

j_gene: TRBJ2-1
v_gene: TRBV11-2
d_gene: .
abundance: once
CDR3nt: TGTGCCAGCGGCTGGAGTGAGCAGTTCTTC
CDR3aa: CASGWSEQFF

j_gene: TRBJ1-2
v_gene: TRBV5-4
d_gene: .
abundance: .
CDR3nt: TGTGCCAGCAGCTTGGTTTTAGCGGGGCAAGGCTACACCTTC
CDR3aa: CASSLVLAGQGYTF

j_gene: TRBJ2-7
v_gene: TRBV25-1
d_gene: TRBD2
abundance: .
CDR3nt: TGTGCCAGCGTTCGGACTAGCGGGGGTTACGAGCAGTACTTC
CDR3aa: CASVRTSGGYEQYF

j_gene: TRBJ2-5
v_gene: TRBV20-1
d_gene: TRBD1
abundance: .
CDR3nt: TGCAGTGCTTCCGACAGGGGAAGGATCTCGGAGACCCAGTACTTC
CDR3aa: CSASDRGRISETQYF

j_gene: TRBJ2-7
v_gene: TRBV7-3
d_gene: TRBD1
abundance: .
CDR3nt: TGTGCCAGCAGCTCCGGGACAGGGGAATTCGGGCAGTACTTC
CDR3aa: CASSSGTGEFGQYF

j_gene: TRBJ2-2
v_gene: TRBV19
d_gene: TRBD1
abundance: .
CDR3nt: TGTGCCAGTAGTCCGGGACAGGTTCCGAACACCGGGGAGCTGTTTTTT
CDR3aa: CASSPGQVPNTGELFF

j_gene: TRBJ1-3
v_gene: TRBV2
d_gene: .
abundance: few
CDR3nt: TGTGCCAGCAGTGAAGAGGAAACAGGGGGAAACACCATATATTTT
CDR3aa: CASSEEETGGNTIYF

j_gene: TRBJ1-2
v_gene: TRBV2
d_gene: .
abundance: few
CDR3nt: TGTGCCAGCTGCTACGGGACAAGGCTTGGCTACACCTTC
CDR3aa: CASCYGTRLGYTF

j_gene: TRBJ2-7
v_gene: TRBV12-3/TRBV12-4
d_gene: .
abundance: once
CDR3nt: TGTGCCAGCAGTTTATTGTATGCGGCGAGTAGCGAGCAGTACTTC
CDR3aa: CASSLLYAASSEQYF

j_gene: TRBJ2-3
v_gene: TRBV3-1
d_gene: .
abundance: many
CDR3nt: TGTGCCAGCAGCCCGCCTAGCGTTCTGGTTACAGATACGCAGTATTTT
CDR3aa: CASSPPSVLVTDTQYF

j_gene: TRBJ1-1
v_gene: TRBV12-3/TRBV12-4
d_gene: TRBD1
abundance: many
CDR3nt: TGTGCCAGCAGTACTACAGGGGCGAACACTGAAGCTTTCTTT
CDR3aa: CASSTTGANTEAFF

j_gene: TRBJ2-2
v_gene: TRBV2
d_gene: .
abundance: .
CDR3nt: TGTGCCAGCACCGGGTCCGGGGAGCTGTTTTTT
CDR3aa: CASTGSGELFF

j_gene: TRBJ2-1
v_gene: TRBV6-4
d_gene: TRBD2
abundance: .
CDR3nt: TGTGCCAGCAGTGACAAGGGACTAGCGTCCTACAATGAGCAGTTCTTC
CDR3aa: CASSDKGLASYNEQFF

j_gene: TRBJ2-7
v_gene: TRBV29-1
d_gene: .
abundance: .
CDR3nt: TGCAGCGTTGTAAGGGACACCTCCTCCTACGAGCAGTACTTC
CDR3aa: CSVVRDTSSYEQYF

j_gene: TRBJ2-5
v_gene: TRBV19
d_gene: TRBD1
abundance: .
CDR3nt: TGTGCCAGTAGTAGGGGGACAGGGCCTCAAGAGACCCAGTACTTC
CDR3aa: CASSRGTGPQETQYF

j_gene: TRBJ1-1
v_gene: TRBV4-3
d_gene: TRBD1
abundance: many
CDR3nt: TGCGCCAGCAGCCAAGGGGACAGAAATACTGAAGCTTTCTTT
CDR3aa: CASSQGDRNTEAFF

j_gene: TRBJ2-1
v_gene: TRBV19
d_gene: .
abundance: .
CDR3nt: TGTGCCAGTAGTCAGGGGCCCAATGAGCAGTTCTTC
CDR3aa: CASSQGPNEQFF

j_gene: TRBJ2-7
v_gene: TRBV20-1
d_gene: TRBD1
abundance: .
CDR3nt: TGCAGTGCGGGGGACAGGAATCCCCACGAGCAGTACTTC
CDR3aa: CSAGDRNPHEQYF

j_gene: TRBJ1-1
v_gene: TRBV20-1
d_gene: .
abundance: once
CDR3nt: TGCAGTGCTAGAAAGGGGACGGGGGGGTGGAACACTGAGGCTTTCTTT
CDR3aa: CSARKGTGGWNTEAFF

j_gene: TRBJ2-3
v_gene: TRBV24-1
d_gene: .
abundance: .
CDR3nt: TGTGCCACCAGTGGCTACACAGATACGCAGTATTTT
CDR3aa: CATSGYTDTQYF

j_gene: TRBJ1-5
v_gene: TRBV5-6
d_gene: .
abundance: .
CDR3nt: TGTGCCAGCAGCTTGGGGGGTTTCTTTAGCAATCAGCCCCAGCATTTT
CDR3aa: CASSLGGFFSNQPQHF

j_gene: TRBJ2-7
v_gene: TRBV2
d_gene: .
abundance: .
CDR3nt: TGTGCCAGCACGGAAACCTACGAGCAGTACTTC
CDR3aa: CASTETYEQYF

j_gene: TRBJ2-3
v_gene: TRBV18
d_gene: TRBD2
abundance: few
CDR3nt: TGTGCCAGCTCACCACTCCTCAGACTAGCGGGGGGGCCGAGTTATGTTACGCAGTATTTT
CDR3aa: CASSPLLRLAGGPSYVTQYF

j_gene: TRBJ1-1
v_gene: TRBV10-1
d_gene: .
abundance: .
CDR3nt: TGCGCCAGCAGTGAGGCGTTCCTAAGTGAAGCTTTCTTT
CDR3aa: CASSEAFLSEAFF

j_gene: TRBJ1-5
v_gene: TRBV29-1
d_gene: .
abundance: .
CDR3nt: TGCAGCGTTGAACGGACACCCCAGCATTTT
CDR3aa: CSVERTPQHF

j_gene: TRBJ1-1
v_gene: TRBV7-3
d_gene: .
abundance: many
CDR3nt: TGTGCCAGCAGCTCGGACGGGAACACTGAAGCTTTCTTT
CDR3aa: CASSSDGNTEAFF

j_gene: TRBJ2-4
v_gene: TRBV9
d_gene: TRBD2
abundance: .
CDR3nt: TGTGCCAGCAGCACTAGCGGGGGCTTAAACATTCAGTACTTC
CDR3aa: CASSTSGGLNIQYF